This TCR beta chain was documented in a study of T cells in Graves' hyperthyroidism and ophthalmopathy (dated by TCRdb to between 2018 and 2020). About the investigation overall: Peripheral blood was collected at initial diagnosis, before any treatment. To identify distinguishing TCR V-J signatures, a discovery cohort of some 100 patients was used, comprising 40 to 45 with Graves' ophthalmopathy and some 60 with stable Graves' hyperthyroidism. An independent validation cohort of around 19 hyperthyroidism patients and approximately 17 patients who later progressed to ophthalmopathy tested prospective prediction of ophthalmopathy. The approximately 90 discovery patients were randomly split 7:3 into training and test sets. The study also compared thyroid tissue and blood T-cell repertoires from over 5 Graves' hyperthyroidism patients. After sampling, hyperthyroidism patients received methimazole starting at 30 mg daily, and ophthalmopathy patients received high-dose intravenous methylprednisolone. The paper reports TCR Vbeta CDR3 sequencing of approximately 130 peripheral blood samples: some 44 ophthalmopathy, under 80 hyperthyroidism and about 17 progressor patients.

The TCR beta CDR3 regions were amplified from RNA transcripts. The first round of RT-PCR for the TCR CDR3 was performed with the HTBI primer set and the Qiagen OneStep RT-PCR kit. A second multiplex PCR round built the libraries, followed by size selection and purification. Sequencing of the libraries was done on an Illumina HiSeq2000 using paired-end 100 bp reads. On the study's bioinformatics: Raw data were processed with SOAPnuke, discarding reads with adapters, uncalled bases, mean Phred below 15, or no exact constant-primer or identifier match. High-quality paired reads were merged using COPE v1.2.5, and each unique nucleotide sequence was defined as a clonotype. MiTCR v1.1 was used to align the clonotypes against IMGT TRBV, TRBD and TRBJ reference segments. The analysis included only V-J combinations with a frequency above 0.0001, which together covered more than 99% of the repertoires. A TCS score was defined as the ratio of F50 (clonal expansion) to E x V (chaos), with BLOSUM62-based TCRdist applied between CDR3 peptides within each V-J. Welch's t-statistics and random forest reduced roughly 500 V-J features to about 12, which were used in a naive Bayes classifier (R e1071). TCRdb redid the processing of the public reads, applying fastp at Q25 and MiXCR, and retained in-frame beta chains. Rows with a matching CDR3 protein are joined into one entry that keeps the most common DNA and genes. TCRdb assigned the V and J calls; the authors' analysis was not used. This sample is represented by about 290,000 distinct CDR3 sequences; about 17% of them were singletons. Together, the top ten hold over 45% of the sample.

In the ophthalmopathy patients, disease was moderately to severely active, with a Clinical Activity Score of 3 or more, a NOSPECS grade of 4 or more, and a duration of less than 3 months. The study excluded patients with uncontrolled infections, other autoimmune diseases, pregnancy or lactation. Diagnoses relied on clinical symptoms, serum thyroxine and TRAb, thyroid ultrasound and orbital computed tomography. PBMCs were separated from roughly 10 ml of fresh peripheral blood using Ficoll-Paque density gradient centrifugation. Total RNA was extracted with Trizol reagent, and quality was checked on an Agilent 2100 Bioanalyzer. In its sample, this clonotype was seen many times. This receptor's antigen is unknown. No base qualities exist here, and no much larger clone lies one base off it. Germline trimming amounts to 9 bases on V and 4 bases on J, with 9 as the count of junction bases outside the gene matches. Sequences MNHNS (CDR1) and SASEGT (CDR2) are obtained from the germline V gene. The CDR3 spans 13 residues, from the cysteine through the phenylalanine. Just the 39-base CDR3 DNA is kept, in frame starting at base 1.

Study-wide findings and limitations: Most expanded thyroid clonotypes (frequency above 0.001) were also detected in blood, a finding suggesting that blood repertoires may reflect thyroid immune responses. In validation, progression to ophthalmopathy was predicted by the model with 65% to 71% sensitivity and 72% to 85% specificity, a median of about 6.8 months before onset. In cross-validation, a model built on a 13 V-J signature told ophthalmopathy apart from stable hyperthyroidism with over 85% sensitivity and approximately 81% specificity, and in testing the same model reached 80%/75%. No statistical method was used to fix the sample size in advance, and group allocation was not hidden from the investigators.

The receptor chain draws on TRBV6-1 and TRBJ2-7; 7 nucleotides in the junction match TRBD1. What was sequenced was blood. The clonotype comes from an older woman with Graves' ophthalmopathy. This receptor carries the CDR3 CASTRGRRYEQYF. Read as DNA, the sequence is TGTGCCAGTACGAGGGGGCGCCGATACGAGCAGTACTTC.